This T cell receptor beta chain was captured by sequencing in a study of human T cells and chemical hapten exposure. The wider study: The sensitizer, 2% DPC, was used on around 2 cm by around 2 cm of upper inner arm skin.

The library gave individual cDNA molecules unique molecular identifiers. TCRdb re-called the RACE reads through MiXCR, storing one row per CDR3 protein. The repertoire holds about 110,000 distinct CDR3 sequences, with 9.2% as singletons. To note about this clonotype: A much larger clone is a single base away; this may be a read error.

Germline-derived CDR1 and CDR2 are MGHRA and YSYEKL. This CDR3 has 15 residues. Documented time point: patch test 2, 6 weeks after DPC sensitization. Noted treatment: therapeutic diphenylcyclopropenone sensitization with weekly scalp DPC. This sequence originates from a woman in her thirties or forties with alopecia areata. Some clones in this sample may be carry-over from other donors' samples. Source: whole blood, taken in connection with sensitization to the hapten diphenylcyclopropenone (DPC). V gene TRBV4-1 combines with J gene TRBJ1-1; D not certain. This chain's CDR3 is CASCQVAGVDTEAFF. The CDR3 region has the DNA TGCGCCAGCTGCCAAGTAGCCGGGGTGGACACTGAAGCTTTCTTT.